This entry describes one TCR beta chain. No antigen is known for it. The sample belongs to a study of T cell responses to AZD1222 COVID-19 vaccine. Here immunoSEQ multiplex PCR was the method, and the copy in TCRdb shows in-frame clones only, minus some. The data contain roughly 96,000 clones, nearly 90% of them singletons. Germline loops: CDR1 ENHRY, CDR2 SYGVKD. Trimming removed 0 bases from V and 0 bases from J, with 12 bases in between. The length of the CDR3 is 17 residues. Study results and limitations: It should be noted that donors were predominantly white British and more often female, and clonal diversity was possibly underestimated. The breadth and depth of Spike-specific TCRs increased once two AZD1222 doses had been given. Reports say nearly half of spike-specific TCRs go after unmutated variant regions.

The sequencing here drew on peripheral blood, taken on day 0 of AZD1222 vaccination. The V gene is TRBV10-3, the J gene TRBJ1-3; D gene ambiguous. The TCR comes from an adult in good health. In DNA, the CDR3 is TGTGCCATCAGTGAGTCGGCTGGCAGATACTCTGGAAACACCATATATTTT. This gives the protein CAISESAGRYSGNTIYF.